The T cell receptor beta chain under discussion was sequenced for a study of blood T cell repertoires in COVID-19. Turning to the study itself: T cells, B-cell-depleted T cells, or PBMCs provided the cDNA or gDNA that served as material.

This clone was observed once. As handled by the study authors: Nucleated cell number was recorded as an estimate derived from reference gene primer amplification. TCRdb's table, derived via immunoSEQ multiplex PCR, lists solely in-frame clones and lacks some. V and J calls and clone size are given by that table; D and trimming were obtained from the DNA. Of fewer than 150,000 clones listed, approximately 84% are singletons. CDR1 LNHDA and CDR2 SQIVND come from the germline V gene (reference sequence). The junction had 12 bases not matched to a gene; V was cut back by 4 bases and J by 3 bases. The CDR3 totals 17 residues.

The sequenced sample was peripheral blood. This chain connects TRBV19 to TRBJ2-7, with TRBD1 matching over 10 bases. The clonotype originates from a woman of 80 years or more in a cohort sampled during active or convalescent COVID-19. The CDR3 here is CASSTIRLRDRGYEQYF. The CDR3 DNA follows: TGTGCCAGTAGTACAATACGACTCCGGGACAGGGGCTACGAGCAGTACTTC.